A single T cell receptor beta chain is shown here with its context. Its recognized antigen is unknown. No base quality information exists; no much larger clone differs at one position. The library relied on the immunoSEQ multiplex PCR assay. For the multiplex PCR, a mixture combining 60 forward primers for TCR Vbeta segments and 13 reverse primers for TCR Jbeta segments was used. A multiplex PCR assay on genomic DNA amplified the CDR3 region of rearranged TCR beta genes. The Illumina HiSeq System was used to sequence the amplified TCR beta libraries as 87-base-pair reads. Per the source publication's procedure: Across the 666 repertoires, a later analysis counted tens of millions of unique TCR beta chains, roughly 11 million of which were shared by at least two donors. Raw reads were error-corrected and collapsed into unique sequences with a nearest-neighbor algorithm that merged closely related sequences to remove PCR and sequencing errors. CDR3 sequences were aligned to IMGT reference sequences to assign V, D and J gene segments. For a sequence to be retained, a match of at least six nucleotides to both a V gene segment and a J gene segment was required. Rearrangements were called productive when the CDR3 lacked stop codons and stayed in frame with V and J; all others were non-productive. CDR3 was defined by IMGT convention, running from the second conserved V-encoded cysteine to the conserved J-encoded phenylalanine. The earlier analysis of 587 of the donors excluded any sequence lacking an unambiguous match to a single V gene segment. An earlier analysis of a few hundred of the donors called V segments functional above 56.7% productive rearrangements and segregating when the between-donor standard deviation exceeded 5%. To diagnose cytomegalovirus status from the catalog of TCR beta chain sequences, a statistical classification framework was built. A later analysis assigned V and J genes by comparing TCR nucleotide sequences with IMGT/GENE-DB human TR gene sequences. Using the TCRdist pipeline, a later analysis assigned CDR3 sequences along with most-parsimonious VDJ recombination scenarios. In a later analysis, each TCR beta chain was defined by its CDR3 amino acid sequence together with its V-gene family, and reads without a unique V-gene family were excluded. To address suspected cross-contamination and a sequencing artifact, a later analysis removed 450 to 700 highly shared, low-generation-probability nucleotide sequences. In a later analysis, a clonal expansion index for each public chain was calculated from normalized within-repertoire ranks of inferred template counts. Generation probabilities in a later analysis came from a VDJ recombination model fitted to out-of-frame rearrangements, and those results were checked against IGoR. In a later analysis, TCR-TCR, TCR-HLA and TCR-CMV co-occurrence was scored with hypergeometric tests, and a repertoire-size bias correction was applied to TCR pairs. False discovery rates were estimated in a later analysis by permuting HLA or CMV assignments 20 times. In a later analysis, co-occurring TCRs were grouped with DBSCAN, and TCRdist sequence similarity was added when clustering was performed within HLA-allele-positive subsets. For co-occurrence clustering, repertoires with fewer than 30,000 or more than 120,000 public chains were excluded, along with roughly 5 repertoires with anomalous nucleotide sharing. Imported from immuneACCESS, the table was reduced by TCRdb to in-frame sequences with V and J called. These copies leave out some clones; in studies compared against another copy, an unresolved V gene accounts for under half, and the cause of the remainder is not known. V and J calls and clone size are those listed in that table; D and trimming were worked out from the DNA. Across this sample there are 100,000 to 150,000 clones, with over 70% seen only once. The top ten clonotypes cover around 2.1% of the sample.

Taken from cysteine to phenylalanine, the CDR3 has 15 residues. Only the CDR3 portion is preserved as DNA: 45 bases, with reading frame beginning at the first base. Deletion took 3 bases off V and 0 bases off J, with a span of 9 bases between the germline ends. In the germline V gene, CDR1 corresponds to ENHRY and CDR2 to SYGVKD. In total, approximately 610 healthy bone marrow donors made up the cohort. All cohort members were sampled while nominally healthy, although unrecorded immune exposures were likely present. The donor tested CMV seropositive, placing the donor among the approximately 290 seropositive members of the cohort. Each donor provided a peripheral blood sample, and peripheral blood mononuclear cells were used for TCR beta sequencing. Genomic DNA extraction from the blood cell samples was performed with the Qiagen DNeasy Blood Extraction Kit. The source of the sample is a study of cytomegalovirus exposure and HLA in healthy donors (dated by TCRdb to about 2017). Broadly, across the study: In an earlier analysis of 587 of the donors, 276 Gb of sequence data and about 110 million unique TCR beta sequences from 150 million to 200 million T cells were reported. An early release covering over 500 HLA-typed donors comprised about 310 gigabases of sequencing data and around 85 million unique TCR sequences. Of the approximately 400 genotyped donors, roughly 80% fell in the genetic ancestry cluster associated with self-reported Caucasian donors. The aim of the study was to test whether cataloging public T cell receptors could identify signatures of past pathogen exposure. Using immunosequencing, the study profiled T cell repertoires from about 650 subjects and related those repertoires to cytomegalovirus serostatus. Along with the roughly 710-subject first cohort, a separate validation cohort of around 120 different subjects was used. To predict cytomegalovirus infection status, the study brought together high-throughput TCR immunosequencing, statistical association of individual TCRs with disease status, and machine learning. To study patterns of TCR occurrence, a later analysis re-analyzed previously published TCR beta repertoires from 600 to 750 donors and added high-resolution HLA genotyping. Rather than drawing on any new phenotypic data, the later analysis identified candidate immune exposures from TCR beta sequences and the way those sequences occurred across donors. To decide whether each TCR beta V gene segment behaved as functional or pseudogenic, an earlier analysis of 587 of the donors relied on high-throughput TCR beta sequencing. Donor age, sex, ethnicity and CMV serostatus were compiled alongside the repertoire data. In a later genetic analysis, genome-wide SNP genotypes for about three fifths of the roughly 670 donors were used, and that subset was treated as a discovery cohort. Every discovery cohort repertoire had been produced on one sequencing platform. HLA typing covered class I and class II loci at four-digit resolution. The number of donors typed differed by locus, with about 629-640 for A, B, C, DRB1 and DQB1, around 520 for DQA1, 600 to 610 for DPA1, and about 450 for DPB1. Because of strong linkage in the cohort, roughly 5 DR-DQ haplotypes were treated as single units for association and clustering. Across 398 genotyped donors of the cohort, an average of roughly 200,000 unique TCR beta nucleotide sequences per donor were sequenced, and roughly a sixth of those sequences were non-productive. What the research found in general, with its limitations: In a later genetic analysis, fewer N-insertions in productive TCRs were reported among donors in an Asian-associated ancestry cluster than the roughly 640-donor mean. The classifier was reported to diagnose cytomegalovirus status with high specificity and sensitivity in both the original and validation cohorts. In a later analysis, most CMV-associated TCR beta chains were found to appear HLA-restricted, with HLA associations seemingly driven largely by CMV exposure. A later analysis associated approximately 17,000 TCR beta sequences with specific HLA alleles at a false discovery rate of 0.05. Because counts were too low, seventeen rarely observed V segments, including chromosome 9 orphons, were left out of the earlier analysis of 500 to 650 of the donors. According to a later analysis, TCR association rates differed among HLA loci, with DRB1 alleles showing the most associated TCRs and HLA-C alleles showing the fewest. Presence/absence analyses assumed roughly uniform sequencing depth across donors, an assumption that may not hold. A further reported finding was that TCR beta sequences accurately predicted the HLA-A and HLA-B alleles for most subjects in the first cohort. In a later analysis, several top co-occurrence clusters were reported to appear linked to parvovirus B19, influenza, CMV and Epstein-Barr virus. In vitro tests confirmed that a few of the cytomegalovirus-associated TCR beta chains recognize cytomegalovirus antigens. HLA typing was unavailable for some donors at each locus, so association tests used only the typed subset. Linkage disequilibrium might explain the correlated functional status among segregating V segments, but an unknown experimental factor could not be ruled out. V-gene and J-gene trimming of TCR beta chains was associated with a missense DCLRE1C variant in a later genetic analysis, and the association was replicated in an independent cohort. The sequencing pipeline was judged likely to have produced a cluster of highly shared sequence variants as a technical artifact. The 87-base-pair reads could not distinguish some IMGT-functional V segments, including TRBV6-2 and TRBV6-3, so those segments were excluded. Assigning TCR associations to individual alleles was difficult when HLA alleles, especially DR and DQ, strongly co-occurred. For the cohort, immune exposure information was limited to CMV serostatus. The cohort was sequenced for TCR beta chains only, and without alpha or paired-chain data the features that could be detected were limited. It was suggested by the authors that the approach could potentially be generalized to other disease states and immunological phenotypes. While some public TCRs were present in many individuals, most TCR sequences turned up only very rarely across donors. Broadly in line with IMGT annotations, most TCR beta V segments showed up in productive rearrangements about 87% or about 30% of the time in an earlier analysis of several hundred of the donors. In a later analysis, HLA-associated TCR beta chains were found to be more clonally expanded and to have lower generation probabilities than equally common non-associated chains. The study listed over 150 TCR beta chains as associated with cytomegalovirus.

The rearranged segments are TRBV10-3 and TRBJ1-3; the D gene cannot be named for sure. The sequence came from a woman aged 40 to 50 in good health and CMV-seropositive. The specimen was PBMCs. The DNA reads as follows: TGTGCCATCAGTGATAGCGGTTACTCTGGAAACACCATATATTTT. Its amino acids are CAISDSGYSGNTIYF.